This TCR beta chain was sequenced for a study of cytomegalovirus exposure and HLA in healthy donors. This CDR3 is 18 amino acids long. The J segment lost 7 bases and the V segment lost 2 bases, leaving 12 bases of the junction unmatched. Germline CDR1 and CDR2: MDHEN and SYDVKM. Study outcomes and limitations: Segments of the TCR beta V type were, in most cases, productive about 87% or about 30% of the time in an earlier analysis. In a later analysis, HLA-associated beta chains showed higher expansion and lower generation probabilities than comparable chains. The authors later found TCR association rates varying by HLA locus, with DRB1 most and HLA-C fewest. Exclusion as indistinguishable affected some V segments, including TRBV6-2 and TRBV6-3.

Amplification used 60 Vbeta primers and 13 Jbeta primers. The method was immunoSEQ multiplex PCR; TCRdb's version includes in-frame clones alone and lacks a portion of them. The table includes fewer than 140,000 clones, 65% to 80% detected once. Points on this clone: Its target is not known.

The sample taken for sequencing was PBMCs. The origin of this receptor is a man between 60 and 75 years old in good health and CMV-seronegative. V is TRBV28 and J is TRBJ2-2, with TRBD2 identical over 11 bases. As DNA, the CDR3 is TGTGCCAGCAGTTTAAGGCGAGATAGCGGGGGGGCCATCGGGGAGCTGTTTTTT. It translates to CASSLRRDSGGAIGELFF.